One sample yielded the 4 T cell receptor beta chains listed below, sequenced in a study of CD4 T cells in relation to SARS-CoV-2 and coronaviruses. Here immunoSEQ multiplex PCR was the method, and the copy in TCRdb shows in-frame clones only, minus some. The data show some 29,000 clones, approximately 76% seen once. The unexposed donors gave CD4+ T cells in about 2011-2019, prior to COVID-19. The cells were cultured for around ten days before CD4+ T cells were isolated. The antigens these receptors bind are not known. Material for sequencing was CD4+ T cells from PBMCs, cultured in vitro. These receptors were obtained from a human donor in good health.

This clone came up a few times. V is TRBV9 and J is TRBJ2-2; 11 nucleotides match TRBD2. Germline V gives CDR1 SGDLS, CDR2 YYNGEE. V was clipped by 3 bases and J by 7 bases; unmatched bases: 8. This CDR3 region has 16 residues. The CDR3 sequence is CASSGTSGSWGGELFF. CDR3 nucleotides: TGTGCCAGCAGCGGAACTAGCGGGAGTTGGGGCGGGGAGCTGTTTTTT.

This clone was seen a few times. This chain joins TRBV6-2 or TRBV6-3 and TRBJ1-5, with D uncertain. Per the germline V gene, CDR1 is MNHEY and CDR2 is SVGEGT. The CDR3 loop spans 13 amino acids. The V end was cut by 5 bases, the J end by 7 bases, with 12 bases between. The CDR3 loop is CASSGGVAQPQHF. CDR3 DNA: TGTGCCAGCAGTGGCGGGGTGGCCCAGCCCCAGCATTTT.

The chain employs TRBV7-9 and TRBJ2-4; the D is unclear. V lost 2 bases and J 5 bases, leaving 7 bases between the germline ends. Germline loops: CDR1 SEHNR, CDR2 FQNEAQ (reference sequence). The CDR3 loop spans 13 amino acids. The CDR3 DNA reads TGTGCCAGCAGCTTACCAGTAGAAAACATTCAGTACTTC. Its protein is CASSLPVENIQYF.

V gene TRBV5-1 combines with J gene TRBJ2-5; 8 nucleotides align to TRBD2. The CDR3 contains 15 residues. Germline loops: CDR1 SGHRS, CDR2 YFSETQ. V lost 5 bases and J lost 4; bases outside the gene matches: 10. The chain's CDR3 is CASSASGGSRETQYF. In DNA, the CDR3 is TGCGCCAGCAGTGCCAGCGGGGGTTCGCGAGAGACCCAGTACTTC.